The present TCR beta chain was sequenced within a study of cytomegalovirus exposure and HLA in healthy donors. PCR amplification relied on 60 Vbeta primers (plus 13 Jbeta primers). Sequencing was performed with immunoSEQ multiplex PCR; in TCRdb, only in-frame clones are kept and a portion is missing. The sample records hundreds of thousands of clones, 70% to 85% being singletons. CDR3 size: 13 residues. V lost 3 bases and J 2 bases, leaving 11 bases between the germline ends. Germline V gene lookup returns CDR1 GTSNPN and CDR2 SVGIG (reference sequence). This TCR was recovered from a male donor in good health and CMV-seronegative. The source material was PBMCs. The chain is built from TRBV30 and TRBJ2-7; perhaps TRBD2 as D (5 bases). The CDR3 loop reads CAWSLRATYEQYF. The CDR3 region has the DNA TGTGCCTGGAGCTTGCGGGCCACCTACGAGCAGTACTTC.